The 9 T cell receptor beta chains in this list originate from one sample, sequenced in a study of T cell changes during pregnancy in multiple sclerosis. Repertoires were generated with immunoSEQ multiplex PCR, while TCRdb's copy carries only in-frame clones and drops some. The sample lists fewer than 140,000 clones, about 90% occurring once. The sequencing here drew on peripheral blood, taken before pregnancy. These receptors were collected from a female donor with multiple sclerosis, enrolled in a pregnancy study.

The genes are TRBV5-4 and TRBJ2-7; tentatively, D is TRBD1 (6 bases). Germline CDR1 reads SGHNT; CDR2 reads YYREEE (reference sequence). V gave up 2 bases and J gave up 4 bases, with 16 bases separating them. The CDR3 is 15 residues long. The CDR3: CASSLGSRTDYEQYF. The CDR3 coding sequence is TGTGCCAGCAGCTTAGGAAGTCGGACAGATTACGAGCAGTACTTC.

The chain links TRBV27 to TRBJ1-5; the D is unclear. V was pared by 8 bases and J by 3 bases, with 20 bases between. The CDR3 loop spans 16 amino acids. Looked up from germline, CDR1 is MNHEY and CDR2 is SMNVEV (reference sequence). In DNA, the CDR3 is TGTGCCAGCTGCCAGACCCATCCAAGCGCCAATCAGCCCCAGCATTTT. As protein: CASCQTHPSANQPQHF.

The rearrangement links TRBV2 to TRBJ2-7, with 8 bases aligning to TRBD1. The CDR3 is 11 amino acids. Germline CDR1 SNHLY, CDR2 FYNNEI. The V segment lost 8 bases and the J segment 4 bases; nucleotides outside the gene matches: 1. Written as DNA, the CDR3 is TGTGCCAGCGGACAGGGATACGAGCAGTACTTC. Amino acids: CASGQGYEQYF.

V and J are TRBV25-1 and TRBJ2-1; the D gene is possibly TRBD2 (5 bases). Trimming shortened V by 2 bases and J by 2 bases, and 7 bases separated the two germline ends. The CDR3 loop spans 14 amino acids. The germline V gene has CDR1 MGHDK and CDR2 SYGVNS. The CDR3 sequence is CASSEEGAYNEQFF. In nucleotides, the CDR3 is TGTGCCAGCAGTGAAGAGGGAGCCTACAATGAGCAGTTCTTC.

The chain employs TRBV29-1 and TRBJ2-4; 7 positions agree with TRBD1. This CDR3 has 13 amino acids. Germline V gives CDR1 SQVTM, CDR2 ANQGSEA. Unmatched junction bases numbered 3, after V lost 0 bases and J lost 7 bases. CDR3 sequence: CSVEEDRANIQYF. CDR3 DNA: TGCAGCGTTGAAGAAGACAGGGCGAACATTCAGTACTTC.

This clone has at least ten counts. V is TRBV9 and J is TRBJ2-7; 7 bases fit TRBD2. J lost 5 bases, V lost 3 bases, and 11 bases had no gene match. The CDR3 totals 15 residues. Germline values: CDR1 SGDLS, CDR2 YYNGEE. The CDR3 DNA is TGTGCCAGCAGCGGCGGGAGAGACCCCCCCGACGAGCAGTACTTC. This codes for CASSGGRDPPDEQYF.

V is TRBV27 and J is TRBJ2-2, with 10 bases lining up with TRBD2. The CDR3 extends over 16 amino acids. CDR1 MNHEY and CDR2 SMNVEV come from the germline V gene (reference sequence). Unmatched junction bases numbered 5, after V lost 4 bases and J lost 3 bases. The CDR3 loop reads CASSSLAGAHTGELFF. The CDR3 coding sequence is TGTGCCAGCAGTTCCCTAGCGGGGGCGCACACCGGGGAGCTGTTTTTT.

The J gene is TRBJ2-2, the V gene TRBV5-1; 7 bases line up with TRBD1. Losses at the gene ends were 0 bases for V and 2 bases for J; bases not matched to a gene: 4. The CDR3 is 16 amino acids. Germline V gene lookup returns CDR1 SGHRS and CDR2 YFSETQ. As DNA, the CDR3 is TGCGCCAGCAGCTTGGCGGGACAGTCCAACACCGGGGAGCTGTTTTTT. Its translation is CASSLAGQSNTGELFF.

The chain has TRBV5-1 and TRBJ1-2, with a tentative D call TRBD1 (6 bases). V was shortened by 5 bases and J by 5 bases, with 16 bases between the two germline ends. The CDR3 has 14 residues. Germline loops: CDR1 SGHRS, CDR2 YFSETQ. CDR3 sequence reads: CASRSFRGSYGYTF. For the CDR3, the DNA is TGCGCCAGCAGGTCCTTTAGGGGGTCGTATGGCTACACCTTC.